This note documents a single T cell receptor (beta chain) sequence. Unmatched junction bases numbered 16, after V lost 10 bases and J lost 7 bases. Germline CDR1 reads LNHDA; CDR2 reads SQIVND (reference sequence). The length of the CDR3 is 15 residues. The sample is drawn from a study of blood T cell repertoires in COVID-19. Study in general: Material from acute and convalescent COVID-19 was sourced from the United States, Italy and Spain. T cells, B-cell-depleted T cells, or PBMCs provided the cDNA or gDNA that served as material.

Per the study methods: Scientists estimated how many nucleated cells there were by amplifying reference gene primers. Measured with immunoSEQ multiplex PCR; TCRdb has only the in-frame clones, and not every one. From that table come the V and J calls and clone size; the DNA was used to work out D and trimming. The sample holds approximately 180,000 clones, approximately 81% seen once. Seattle enrolled patients during active infection and tracked them longitudinally. The clonotype comes from a person aged 65-85 years with COVID-19, enrolled during active disease. Sample: peripheral blood. The chain has TRBV19 and TRBJ2-5, with 9 bases matching TRBD2. The CDR3 reads CATSPGGRGGGTQYF. In DNA form, the CDR3 reads TGTGCCACCTCGCCCGGCGGTCGCGGGGGGGGGACCCAGTACTTC.